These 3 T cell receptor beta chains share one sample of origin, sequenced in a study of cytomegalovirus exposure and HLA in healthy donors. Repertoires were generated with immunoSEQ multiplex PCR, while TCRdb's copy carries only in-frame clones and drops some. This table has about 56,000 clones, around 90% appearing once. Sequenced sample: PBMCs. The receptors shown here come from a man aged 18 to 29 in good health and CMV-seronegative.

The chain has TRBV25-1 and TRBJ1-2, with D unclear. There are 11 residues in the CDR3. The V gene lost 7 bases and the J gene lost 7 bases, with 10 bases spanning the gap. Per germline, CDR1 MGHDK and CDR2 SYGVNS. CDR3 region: CASKMGGGYTF. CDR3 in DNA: TGTGCCAGCAAGATGGGAGGTGGCTACACCTTC.

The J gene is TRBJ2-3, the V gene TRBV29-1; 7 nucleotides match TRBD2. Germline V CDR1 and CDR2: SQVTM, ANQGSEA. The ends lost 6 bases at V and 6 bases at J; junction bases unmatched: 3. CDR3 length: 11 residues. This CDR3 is CSVGGVDTQYF. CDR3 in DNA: TGCAGCGTGGGAGGGGTCGATACGCAGTATTTT.

CDR3 nucleotide sequence: TGTGCCAGCAGCGTAGGGCAAGGGGTAGATCAGCCCCAGCATTTT. Its translation: CASSVGQGVDQPQHF. V usage is TRBV9 and J usage is TRBJ1-5; TRBD1 is a possible D gene (5 bases). The CDR3 has 15 residues. V lost 0 bases to trimming and J lost 5 bases, with 12 bases between them. CDR1 is SGDLS and CDR2 is YYNGEE in the germline V gene.